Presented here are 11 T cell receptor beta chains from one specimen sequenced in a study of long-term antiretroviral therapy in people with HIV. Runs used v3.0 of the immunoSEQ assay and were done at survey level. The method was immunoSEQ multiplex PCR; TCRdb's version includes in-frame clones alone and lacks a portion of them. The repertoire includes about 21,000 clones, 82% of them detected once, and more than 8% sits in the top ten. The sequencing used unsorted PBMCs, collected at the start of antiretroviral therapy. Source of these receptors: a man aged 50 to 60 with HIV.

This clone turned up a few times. CDR3 nucleotide sequence: TGTGCCAGCACTATGACAGGGGAGGCCTACAATGAGCAGTTCTTC. It yields the protein CASTMTGEAYNEQFF. The genes are TRBV2 and TRBJ2-1; 8 bases match TRBD1. The CDR3 extends over 15 amino acids. The V segment lost 7 bases and the J segment 2 bases; nucleotides outside the gene matches: 7. Germline assignment: CDR1 SNHLY and CDR2 FYNNEI.

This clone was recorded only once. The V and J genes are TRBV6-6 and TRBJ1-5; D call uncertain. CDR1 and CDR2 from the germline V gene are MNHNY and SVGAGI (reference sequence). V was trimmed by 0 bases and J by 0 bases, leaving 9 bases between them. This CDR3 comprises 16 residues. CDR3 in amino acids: CASSYSVTNSNQPQHF. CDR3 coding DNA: TGTGCCAGCAGTTACTCGGTCACAAATAGCAATCAGCCCCAGCATTTT.

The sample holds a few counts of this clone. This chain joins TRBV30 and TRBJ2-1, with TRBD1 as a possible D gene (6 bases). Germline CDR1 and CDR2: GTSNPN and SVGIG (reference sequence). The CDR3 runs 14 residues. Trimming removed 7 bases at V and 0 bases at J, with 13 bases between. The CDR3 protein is CASTGRSSYNEQFF. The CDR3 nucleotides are TGTGCCTCGACAGGAAGAAGCTCCTACAATGAGCAGTTCTTC. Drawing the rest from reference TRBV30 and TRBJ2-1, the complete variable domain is SQTIHQWPATLVQPVGSPLSLECTVEGTSNPNLYWYRQAAGRGLQLLFYSVGIGQISSEVPQNLSASRPQDRQFILSSKKLLLSDSGFYLCASTGRSSYNEQFFGPGTRLTVL.

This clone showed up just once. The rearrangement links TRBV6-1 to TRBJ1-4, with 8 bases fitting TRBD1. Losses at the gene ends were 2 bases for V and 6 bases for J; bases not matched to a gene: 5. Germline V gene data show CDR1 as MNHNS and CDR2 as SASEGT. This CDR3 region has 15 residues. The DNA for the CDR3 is TGTGCCAGCAGTGAAAACGGACAGGGTCATGAAAAACTGTTTTTT. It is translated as CASSENGQGHEKLFF.

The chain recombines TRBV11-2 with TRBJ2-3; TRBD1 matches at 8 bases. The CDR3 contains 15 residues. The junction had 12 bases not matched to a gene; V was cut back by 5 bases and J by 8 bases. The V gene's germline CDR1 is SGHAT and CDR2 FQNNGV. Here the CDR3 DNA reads TGTGCCAGCAGCCCGGGACAGGCATTGGGAGGTACGCAGTATTTT. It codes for CASSPGQALGGTQYF.

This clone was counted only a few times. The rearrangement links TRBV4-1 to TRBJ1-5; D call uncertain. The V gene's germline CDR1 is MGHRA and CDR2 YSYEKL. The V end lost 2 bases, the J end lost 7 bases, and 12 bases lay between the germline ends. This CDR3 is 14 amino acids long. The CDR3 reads CASSQLERRQPQHF. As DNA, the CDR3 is TGCGCCAGCAGCCAATTAGAAAGGAGGCAGCCCCAGCATTTT.

DNA for the CDR3: TGTGCCAGCTCCCCTCAAACAGGCAGGGTTCAGCATGGCTACACCTTC. Encoded protein: CASSPQTGRVQHGYTF. The chain links TRBV18 to TRBJ1-2; TRBD1 might be the D (5 bases). Looked up from germline, CDR1 is KGHSH and CDR2 is LQKENI. The ends were cut back, 6 bases at V and 6 bases at J, with 23 bases in the middle. The CDR3 sequence is 16 residues long.

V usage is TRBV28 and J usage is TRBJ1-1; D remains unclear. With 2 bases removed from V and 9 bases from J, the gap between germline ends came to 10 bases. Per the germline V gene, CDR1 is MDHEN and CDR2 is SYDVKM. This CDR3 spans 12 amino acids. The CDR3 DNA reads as TGTGCCAGCAGTTTAACTAGGAGGCAAGCTTTCTTT. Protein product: CASSLTRRQAFF.

As DNA, the CDR3 is TGTGCCAGCAGTGAGCTCGGAAAGGGGGTAAACACCGGGGAGCTGTTTTTT. This gives the protein CASSELGKGVNTGELFF. The gene calls are TRBV6-4 and TRBJ2-2, with D tentatively TRBD1 (6 bases). Germline V lookup: CDR1 MRHNA, CDR2 SNTAGT. The V end lost 3 bases, the J end lost 2 bases, and 16 bases lay between the germline ends. CDR3 length: 17 amino acids.

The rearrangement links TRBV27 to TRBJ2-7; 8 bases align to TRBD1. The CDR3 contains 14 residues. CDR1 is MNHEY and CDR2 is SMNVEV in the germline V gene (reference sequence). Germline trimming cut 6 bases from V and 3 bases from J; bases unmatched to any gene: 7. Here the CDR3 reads CASRGTGRRYEQYF. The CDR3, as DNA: TGTGCCAGCAGGGGGACAGGACGGCGCTACGAGCAGTACTTC.

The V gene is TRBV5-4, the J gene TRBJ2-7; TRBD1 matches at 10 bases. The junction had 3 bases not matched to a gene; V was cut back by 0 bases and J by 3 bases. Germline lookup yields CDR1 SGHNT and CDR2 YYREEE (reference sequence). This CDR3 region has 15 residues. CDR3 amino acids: CASSLVGQGHYEQYF. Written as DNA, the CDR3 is TGTGCCAGCAGCTTGGTGGGACAGGGGCACTACGAGCAGTACTTC.